This entry lists 28 T cell receptor beta chains sequenced from one sample in a study of T cell repertoires in cytomegalovirus infection. The antigens of these receptors remain unknown. TCRdb ran MiXCR on the reads and lists one entry per CDR3 protein. The sample holds some 940,000 distinct CDR3 sequences, roughly 30% seen once. Sequenced material: cultured CD8+ T cells from PBMCs, taken from culture after CMV antigen stimulation. The receptor set was obtained from a human donor in good health (CMV status not recorded). Some clones in this sample may be carry-over from other donors' samples.

This clonotype was counted at least ten times. The chain joins TRBV6-1 to TRBJ2-6; TRBD2 might be the D (5 bases). Germline CDR1 is MNHNS and CDR2 is SASEGT. V dropped 7 bases and J dropped 1 base, with 11 bases sitting between them. The CDR3 is 15 amino acids. In DNA form, the CDR3 reads TGTGCCAGCACCAAGCGGTTATCTGGGGCCAACGTCCTGACTTTC. This translates into CASTKRLSGANVLTF.

This rearrangement joins TRBV29-1 to TRBJ2-5; 11 bases line up with TRBD1. This CDR3 has 14 residues. Germline CDR1 and CDR2: SQVTM and ANQGSEA. V dropped 6 bases and J dropped 1; count of bases not matched to a gene: 4. CDR3 bases: TGCAGCGTCACCGGGACAGGGGGCCAAGAGACCCAGTACTTC. Amino acid sequence: CSVTGTGGQETQYF. The full variable domain, with the rest looked up from reference TRBV29-1 and TRBJ2-5, is SAVISQKPSRDICQRGTSLTIQCQVDSQVTMMFWYRQQPGQSLTLIATANQGSEATYESGFVIDKFPISRPNLTFSTLTVSNMSPEDSSIYLCSVTGTGGQETQYFGPGTRLLVL.

There are many counts of this clonotype. V usage is TRBV7-9 and J usage is TRBJ2-7, with D perhaps TRBD1 (6 bases). Germline V CDR1 and CDR2: SEHNR, FQNEAQ (reference sequence). The V end was cut by 5 bases, the J end by 3 bases, with 11 bases between. The CDR3 covers 13 residues. CDR3 region: CASSPTGNYEQYV. The CDR3 nucleotides read TGTGCCAGCAGCCCAACAGGGAACTACGAGCAGTACGTC.

About this clonotype itself: A read error may produce the germline difference seen at one junction end. This chain joins TRBV15 and TRBJ2-7, with a possible D match to TRBD2 (6 bases). The CDR3 spans 15 residues. The germline gives CDR1 LNHNV, CDR2 YYDKDF (reference sequence). In nucleotides, the CDR3 is TGTGTCACCAGCGAACGGCGGGACTGGACCTACGAGCAGTACTTC. Protein sequence: CVTSERRDWTYEQYF.

The chain is built from TRBV20-1 and TRBJ1-1; the D is unclear. The CDR3 is 13 residues long. Germline-derived CDR1 and CDR2 are DFQATT and SNEGSKA (reference sequence). Trimming left V 6 bases short and J 1 base short, with 12 bases between. The CDR3 protein is CSAMTDQNTEAFF. CDR3 DNA sequence: TGCAGTGCAATGACGGACCAGAACACTGAAGCTTTCTTT.

The sample holds a few counts of this clonotype. The chain recombines TRBV12-3 or TRBV12-4 with TRBJ1-2; the D is unclear. V lost 2 bases and J 3 bases, leaving 13 bases between the germline ends. CDR3 length equals 15 residues. The CDR3: CASSLNPGWDYGYTF. The CDR3 DNA sequence: TGTGCCAGCAGTTTAAATCCGGGGTGGGACTATGGCTACACCTTC.

V gene TRBV29-1 combines with J gene TRBJ2-1; D might be TRBD2 (6 bases). V gave up 8 bases and J gave up 1 base, with 12 bases separating them. The length of the CDR3 is 13 residues. Per the germline V gene, CDR1 is SQVTM and CDR2 is ANQGSEA. The CDR3 region has the DNA TGCAGCCTGCGGGCGGGATCCTACAATGAGCAGTTCTTC. It is translated as CSLRAGSYNEQFF.

This clonotype was seen more than once but under ten times. The chain uses TRBV24-1 and TRBJ2-5, with D possibly TRBD1 on 5 matching bases. V was trimmed by 0 bases and J by 2 bases, leaving 6 bases between them. Germline V lookup: CDR1 KGHDR, CDR2 SFDVKD. The CDR3 consists of 14 residues. CDR3 in amino acids: CATSDLDRQETQYF. For the CDR3, the DNA is TGTGCCACCAGTGATTTGGACAGACAAGAGACCCAGTACTTC.

The CDR3 nucleotides are TGTGCCAGCAGCTTACCGATGACAGGGTCCTACGAGCAGTACTTC. Amino acids: CASSLPMTGSYEQYF. The chain uses TRBV7-6 and TRBJ2-7; 7 positions match TRBD1. The junction had 5 bases not matched to a gene; V was cut back by 2 bases and J by 1 base. CDR3 length equals 15 residues. Germline CDR1 SGHVS, CDR2 FNYEAQ. The full variable domain, in which reference TRBV7-6 and TRBJ2-7 provide the parts outside the CDR3, is GAGVSQSPRYKVTKRGQDVALRCDPISGHVSLYWYRQALGQGPEFLTYFNYEAQQDKSGLPNDRFSAERPEGSISTLTIQRTEQRDSAMYRCASSLPMTGSYEQYFGPGTRLTVT.

This clonotype was seen ten or more times. This chain uses TRBV11-2 with TRBJ2-7, with 7 bases lining up with TRBD1. The CDR3 covers 14 residues. Germline lookup yields CDR1 SGHAT and CDR2 FQNNGV. With 5 bases clipped from V and 3 bases from J, the junction kept 7 bases outside the gene matches. CDR3 amino acids: CASSRRGNYYEQYF. CDR3 nucleotides: TGTGCCAGCAGCCGCAGGGGGAACTACTACGAGCAGTACTTC.

This chain uses TRBV12-3 or TRBV12-4 with TRBJ2-7; 8 nucleotides align to TRBD1. V gave up 4 bases and J gave up 0 bases; unmatched junction bases: 5. The CDR3 contains 15 residues. CDR3 in DNA: TGTGCCAGCAGTTCTGACAGGGGAGACTCCTACGAGCAGTACTTC. Translating gives CASSSDRGDSYEQYF.

This clonotype was recorded a few times. The J gene is TRBJ1-5, the V gene TRBV6-8; the D is unclear. This CDR3 has 20 residues. Germline values: CDR1 MNHGY, CDR2 SAAAGT. The germline V and J ends were trimmed by 6 bases and 5 bases, with 32 bases remaining between them. CDR3 sequence reads: CASSGSKWASISGFDQPQHF. CDR3 DNA sequence: TGTGCCAGCAGCGGATCAAAATGGGCTTCTATCTCGGGGTTCGATCAGCCCCAGCATTTT.

This CDR3 is CASSLSVYGGNEQFF. The CDR3 DNA reads TGTGCCAGCAGTTTATCGGTCTATGGGGGCAATGAGCAGTTCTTC. The chain couples TRBV28 to TRBJ2-1; D assignment may be TRBD1 or TRBD2 (5 bases each). CDR3 length: 15 amino acids. Per germline, CDR1 MDHEN and CDR2 SYDVKM. V was cut by 1 base and J by 6 bases, with 13 bases left in between.

Note on this clonotype: Because the CDR3 is missing its conserved closing phenylalanine or tryptophan, this is likely a read error. This chain connects TRBV20-1 to TRBJ2-7, with TRBD2 matching over 13 bases. The CDR3 runs 18 residues. The germline gives CDR1 DFQATT, CDR2 SNEGSKA (reference sequence). The J segment lost 1 base and the V segment lost 4 bases, leaving 13 bases of the junction unmatched. CDR3 DNA: TGCAGTGCTACCGGACAGGCCGGGACTAGCGGGATTTCCTACGAGCAGTACTAC. Translating gives CSATGQAGTSGISYEQYY.

The sample holds many counts of this clonotype. The genes are TRBV7-2 and TRBJ2-3; TRBD1 agrees at 8 bases. The junction had 9 bases not matched to a gene; V was cut back by 5 bases and J by 2 bases. The CDR3 has 16 amino acids. Looked up from germline, CDR1 is SGHTA and CDR2 is FQGNSA. CDR3 protein: CASSTLGQGLTDTQYF. CDR3 sequence (DNA): TGTGCCAGCAGCACACTAGGACAGGGACTCACAGATACGCAGTATTTT.

The chain carries TRBV29-1 and TRBJ2-1; D perhaps matches TRBD2 (7 bases). V dropped 8 bases and J dropped 4 bases, with 15 bases sitting between them. In germline, CDR1 is SQVTM, CDR2 ANQGSEA. CDR3 length equals 13 residues. The CDR3 region is CSIRGAEYNEQFF. The CDR3 DNA reads as TGCAGCATACGGGGGGCAGAGTACAATGAGCAGTTCTTC.

The table lists this clonotype with a few counts. The chain employs TRBV28 and TRBJ1-1, with D unresolved. Germline assignment: CDR1 MDHEN and CDR2 SYDVKM. This CDR3 has 17 residues. V was shortened by 5 bases and J by 3 bases, with 22 bases between the two germline ends. CDR3 loop: CASSLVGTSGSDTEAFF. The CDR3 DNA reads as TGTGCCAGCAGTCTTGTCGGAACCAGTGGCTCGGACACTGAAGCTTTCTTT.

This clonotype has just a few counts. This chain connects TRBV19 to TRBJ1-6, with a weak D call TRBD1 (5 bases). Germline-derived CDR1 and CDR2 are LNHDA and SQIVND (reference sequence). The CDR3 has 16 amino acids. Trimming stripped 8 bases from V and 6 bases from J, with 20 bases between. CDR3 loop: CASESGLAGPNSPLHF. CDR3 nucleotide sequence: TGTGCCAGTGAATCGGGGCTCGCAGGGCCTAATTCACCCCTCCACTTT.

This clonotype was observed a handful of times. This sequence joins TRBV12-3 or TRBV12-4 and TRBJ1-5, with 10 bases that match TRBD1. The CDR3 loop spans 14 amino acids. The V gene end was trimmed by 7 bases and the J gene end by 2 bases; junction bases not matched to a gene: 2. The CDR3 coding sequence is TGTGCCAGCATGGGGACAGGGGGCAATCAGCCCCAGCATTTT. Amino acid sequence: CASMGTGGNQPQHF.

This clonotype occurred many times. The V and J genes are TRBV6-1 and TRBJ2-1; 7 bases align to TRBD2. With V trimmed by 7 bases and J by 0 bases, 6 bases remained unmatched. CDR1 and CDR2 from the germline V gene are MNHNS and SASEGT. This CDR3 has 15 amino acids. DNA for the CDR3: TGTGCCAGCACTACCGGGGGGAGCTCCTACAATGAGCAGTTCTTC. Protein product: CASTTGGSSYNEQFF.

This clonotype was detected ten times or more. This CDR3 is CASTPRGGNQPQHF. The CDR3 nucleotides are TGTGCCAGCACCCCCCGGGGGGGAAATCAGCCCCAGCATTTT. The rearrangement uses TRBV28 and TRBJ1-5, with D possibly matching TRBD1 (5 bases). Looked up from germline, CDR1 is MDHEN and CDR2 is SYDVKM. CDR3 length: 14 residues. V dropped 7 bases and J dropped 4 bases, with 14 bases sitting between them.

The chain employs TRBV19 and TRBJ2-3; 12 positions match TRBD2. Looked up from germline, CDR1 is LNHDA and CDR2 is SQIVND (reference sequence). Germline trimming cut 7 bases from V and 5 bases from J; bases unmatched to any gene: 10. The length of the CDR3 is 16 residues. The CDR3 is CASNPGASGGEDTQYF. CDR3 sequence (DNA): TGTGCCAGTAACCCGGGGGCTAGCGGGGGGGAAGATACGCAGTATTTT.

Comment on this clonotype: One end of the junction does not line up with germline, which may come from a read error. This chain uses TRBV4-1 with TRBJ2-7; D is perhaps TRBD1 (6 bases). CDR3 size: 16 residues. CDR1 and CDR2 (germline): MGHRA, YSYEKL. Here the CDR3 DNA reads TGTGCCAGCAGCCAAGAGGACAGCGGTGGGGCCTACGAGCAGTACTTC. Protein sequence: CASSQEDSGGAYEQYF.

The chain combines TRBV9 with TRBJ1-1; the D is unclear. V was clipped by 7 bases and J by 4 bases, with 8 bases between them. The CDR3 has 11 amino acids. CDR1 and CDR2 (germline): SGDLS, YYNGEE. The DNA for the CDR3 is TGTGCCAGCGGAGGACCCACTGAAGCTTTCTTT. It yields the protein CASGGPTEAFF.

The J gene is TRBJ1-2, the V gene TRBV5-4, with TRBD1 matching 9 bases. Germline V gene lookup returns CDR1 SGHNT and CDR2 YYREEE (reference sequence). The CDR3 is 17 residues long. J gave up 1 base and V 0 bases, and 7 bases lay outside the gene matches. CDR3 sequence: CASSLGNRQGDNYGYTF. DNA for the CDR3: TGTGCCAGCAGCTTGGGGAACAGACAGGGGGATAACTATGGCTACACCTTC. Full variable domain (missing parts from reference TRBV5-4 and TRBJ1-2): ETGVTQSPTHLIKTRGQQVTLRCSSQSGHNTVSWYQQALGQGPQFIFQYYREEENGRGNFPPRFSGLQFPNYSSELNVNALELDDSALYLCASSLGNRQGDNYGYTFGSGTRLTVV.

In its sample, this clonotype was seen a few times. V usage is TRBV6-1 and J usage is TRBJ1-1; possible D gene TRBD1, 6 bases. The CDR3 is 13 residues long. Germline CDR1 is MNHNS and CDR2 is SASEGT. Trimming left V 3 bases short and J 6 bases short, with 11 bases between. CDR3 sequence reads: CASSDWWGPEAFF. The CDR3 DNA is TGTGCCAGCAGTGATTGGTGGGGGCCTGAAGCTTTCTTT.

At least ten counts were recorded for this clonotype. The chain links TRBV7-9 to TRBJ2-7; 7 bases match TRBD1. The CDR3 spans 15 residues. In germline, CDR1 is SEHNR, CDR2 FQNEAQ (reference sequence). The ends lost 5 bases at V and 0 bases at J; junction bases unmatched: 7. CDR3 sequence reads: CASSAGTADSYEQYV. The CDR3 DNA follows: TGTGCCAGCAGCGCAGGGACAGCAGACTCCTACGAGCAGTACGTC.

The sample holds a few counts of this clonotype. V gene TRBV20-1 combines with J gene TRBJ2-1, with a tentative D call TRBD2 (7 bases). V lost 0 bases and J lost 4, with 19 bases in between. CDR3 size: 17 residues. Germline V gene sequence: CDR1 DFQATT, CDR2 SNEGSKA (reference sequence). CDR3 amino acids: CSARDKGGPALYNEQFF. For the CDR3, the DNA is TGCAGTGCTAGAGATAAGGGGGGGCCCGCCCTATACAATGAGCAGTTCTTC.